The 31 T cell receptor beta chains reported below all come from one sample, sequenced in a study of cytomegalovirus exposure and HLA in healthy donors (TCRdb year 2017). The library relied on the immunoSEQ multiplex PCR assay. For the multiplex PCR, a mixture combining 60 forward primers for TCR Vbeta segments and 13 reverse primers for TCR Jbeta segments was used. Not all clones reach the TCRdb copy of this immuneACCESS table, which keeps in-frame sequences only. Checked studies attribute under half of the gap to unresolved V genes and leave the rest unexplained. In this sample the table shows about 120,000 clones, around 84% of which occur a single time. The top ten constitute over 5% of the sample. Material: PBMCs. The source is a woman between 35 and 50 years old in good health and CMV-seronegative.

The rearrangement joins TRBV2 to TRBJ2-5, with 9 bases identical to TRBD2. The germline CDR1 and CDR2 sequences are SNHLY and FYNNEI. Germline trimming cut 4 bases from V and 5 bases from J; bases unmatched to any gene: 8. CDR3 size: 15 residues. The CDR3 loop is CASSGISGSFETQYF. DNA for the CDR3: TGTGCCAGCAGTGGTATTAGCGGGAGTTTTGAGACCCAGTACTTC.

V gene TRBV28 combines with J gene TRBJ2-7; TRBD2 is a possible D gene (6 bases). Germline lookup yields CDR1 MDHEN and CDR2 SYDVKM. V lost 7 bases to trimming and J lost 2 bases, with 15 bases between them. The length of the CDR3 is 14 residues. CDR3 sequence reads: CASTNPGGTYEQYF. CDR3 DNA: TGTGCCAGCACCAACCCTGGGGGGACCTACGAGCAGTACTTC.

The genes are TRBV18 and TRBJ2-1; TRBD1 might be the D (6 bases). CDR3 length: 13 amino acids. From germline, CDR1 is KGHSH and CDR2 LQKENI. V lost 2 bases to trimming and J lost 8 bases, with 10 bases between them. CDR3 nucleotide sequence: TGTGCCAGCTCACCATCCAGGGGCGATGAGCAGTTCTTC. This encodes CASSPSRGDEQFF.

J is TRBJ2-4 and V is TRBV19; perhaps TRBD2 as D (6 bases). V lost 3 bases, J lost 7 bases, and 10 bases lay in between. Looked up from germline, CDR1 is LNHDA and CDR2 is SQIVND (reference sequence). This CDR3 is built from 13 residues. In nucleotides, the CDR3 is TGTGCCAGTAGTATCGGGGGACCCAACATTCAGTACTTC. This codes for CASSIGGPNIQYF.

V gene TRBV7-2 combines with J gene TRBJ2-3; 8 nucleotides align to TRBD2. Trimming took 4 bases from V and 2 from J; bases not matched to a gene: 5. Germline V gene lookup returns CDR1 SGHTA and CDR2 FQGNSA. This CDR3 contains 15 residues. As DNA, the CDR3 is TGTGCCAGCAGCTCGCGGGAGGTCCTCACAGATACGCAGTATTTT. Its translation is CASSSREVLTDTQYF.

In DNA, the CDR3 is TGTGCCAGCAGCTTACCGGGACAGGGGGGGGATACGCAGTATTTT. Its translation: CASSLPGQGGDTQYF. This chain connects TRBV5-4 to TRBJ2-3; TRBD1 matches 11 bases. V dropped 2 bases and J dropped 6; count of bases not matched to a gene: 5. There are 15 residues in the CDR3. CDR1 SGHNT and CDR2 YYREEE come from the germline V gene (reference sequence).

The chain uses TRBV4-1 and TRBJ2-1, with TRBD2 identical over 13 bases. V gave up 3 bases and J gave up 0 bases; unmatched junction bases: 2. Germline assignment: CDR1 MGHRA and CDR2 YSYEKL. This CDR3 spans 17 amino acids. The CDR3 DNA follows: TGCGCCAGCAGCCAGGGACTAGCGGGGAGCTCCTACAATGAGCAGTTCTTC. Its protein product is CASSQGLAGSSYNEQFF.

The chain links TRBV10-2 to TRBJ1-1, with D perhaps matching TRBD1 (5 bases). Deletions cut 10 bases from V and 0 bases from J, with 9 bases between. The V gene's germline CDR1 is WSHSY and CDR2 SAAADI. The CDR3 runs 12 residues. Here the CDR3 reads CAIRGVNTEAFF. The CDR3 nucleotides are TGCGCCATCCGGGGGGTGAACACTGAAGCTTTCTTT.

The J gene is TRBJ1-4, the V gene TRBV6-6, with D perhaps matching TRBD1 (5 bases). This CDR3 comprises 12 residues. Trimming removed 6 bases at V and 8 bases at J, with 10 bases between. The germline gives CDR1 MNHNY, CDR2 SVGAGI (reference sequence). CDR3 nucleotide sequence: TGTGCCAGCAGACGGGAGGGGGAAAAACTGTTTTTT. It is translated as CASRREGEKLFF.

As regards this clone: An end of the junction differs from the germline gene, which may be a read error. The identical CDR3 is also encoded by other nucleotide sequences in the sample. This chain links TRBV19 with TRBJ2-7, with 9 positions matching TRBD1. The CDR3 runs 16 residues. From germline, CDR1 is LNHDA and CDR2 SQIVND (reference sequence). The CDR3 loop reads CATYDRDREPSYEQYF. The CDR3 DNA reads TGTGCCACCTACGACCGGGACAGGGAGCCATCCTACGAACAGTACTTC.

The chain links TRBV6-5 to TRBJ1-2; D possibly corresponds to TRBD1 (6 bases). Germline V lookup: CDR1 MNHEY, CDR2 SVGAGI. Trimming removed 7 bases from V and 2 bases from J, with 14 bases in between. This CDR3 spans 14 amino acids. DNA of the CDR3: TGTGCCAGCAAGGCCCCAACAGGGAACTATGGCTACACCTTC. It specifies CASKAPTGNYGYTF.

This chain links TRBV19 with TRBJ2-3; 9 nucleotides match TRBD2. V shed 6 bases, J shed 9 bases, and the junction held 19 bases outside the gene matches. The CDR3 is 17 amino acids. Germline loops: CDR1 LNHDA, CDR2 SQIVND (reference sequence). DNA of the CDR3: TGTGCCAGTAGGCCCGAAGGAAGGGCGGGAGGGCCTCAAACGCAGTATTTT. The encoded protein is CASRPEGRAGGPQTQYF.

J is TRBJ1-1 and V is TRBV7-9, with a possible D match to TRBD1 (5 bases). CDR1 is SEHNR, CDR2 FQNEAQ, per germline (reference sequence). Trimming took off 6 bases at V and 1 base at J, with 12 bases between the two ends. The CDR3 is made up of 14 amino acids. CDR3: CASSLTGGNTEAFF. CDR3 sequence (DNA): TGTGCCAGCAGTTTAACGGGGGGGAACACTGAAGCTTTCTTT.

The chain links TRBV6-5 to TRBJ2-2; D might be TRBD2 (6 bases). From germline, CDR1 is MNHEY and CDR2 SVGAGI. Trimming left V 6 bases short and J 5 bases short, with 10 bases between. The CDR3 covers 13 residues. The CDR3 is CASRVAGTGELFF. DNA for the CDR3: TGTGCCAGCAGAGTTGCGGGGACCGGGGAGCTGTTTTTT.

The chain employs TRBV15 and TRBJ1-5, with 11 bases aligning to TRBD1. Germline V CDR1 and CDR2: LNHNV, YYDKDF (reference sequence). Trimming cost V 7 bases and J 10 bases; bases outside gene matches: 9. The CDR3 covers 14 residues. The CDR3 nucleotides are TGTGCCACCATTATGGACAGGGGGCCCTACCCCCAGCATTTT. Its translation: CATIMDRGPYPQHF.

This sequence joins TRBV7-9 and TRBJ1-1; D remains ambiguous. In germline, CDR1 is SEHNR, CDR2 FQNEAQ (reference sequence). Trimming took off 4 bases at V and 7 bases at J, with 13 bases between the two ends. There are 13 residues in the CDR3. The CDR3 DNA follows: TGTGCCAGCAGCTCAGCCGGTCGGGGTGAAGCTTTCTTT. Its protein product is CASSSAGRGEAFF.

The V gene is TRBV9, the J gene TRBJ2-5; a weak D match, TRBD2 (7 bases). CDR3 length equals 14 residues. Germline lookup yields CDR1 SGDLS and CDR2 YYNGEE. Trimming removed 4 bases at V and 4 bases at J, with 14 bases between. CDR3 protein: CASSPTGGPETQYF. The DNA for the CDR3 is TGTGCCAGCAGCCCCACCGGGGGGCCAGAGACCCAGTACTTC.

This chain joins TRBV6-5 and TRBJ2-1; weak D call: TRBD2 (5 bases). Trimming removed 4 bases from V and 4 bases from J, with 8 bases in between. The CDR3 runs to 13 residues. In germline, CDR1 is MNHEY, CDR2 SVGAGI. The CDR3 reads CASSSLGYNEQFF. CDR3 DNA sequence: TGTGCCAGCAGTTCACTAGGGTACAATGAGCAGTTCTTC.

The rearrangement links TRBV7-9 to TRBJ1-4; unclear D gene. Trimming took off 1 base at V and 1 base at J, with 7 bases between the two ends. The CDR3 covers 15 residues. In germline, CDR1 is SEHNR, CDR2 FQNEAQ (reference sequence). DNA of the CDR3: TGTGCCAGCAGCTTAGGTACGGGAACTAATGAAAAACTGTTTTTT. This translates into CASSLGTGTNEKLFF. Variable domain in full (rest from reference TRBV7-9 and TRBJ1-4): DTGVSQNPRHKITKRGQNVTFRCDPISEHNRLYWYRQTLGQGPEFLTYFQNEAQLEKSRLLSDRFSAERPKGSFSTLEIQRTEQGDSAMYLCASSLGTGTNEKLFFGSGTQLSVL.

V gene TRBV11-2 combines with J gene TRBJ2-1; TRBD1 agrees at 7 bases. This CDR3 region has 15 residues. The junction had 4 bases not matched to a gene; V was cut back by 3 bases and J by 2 bases. The germline CDR1 and CDR2 sequences are SGHAT and FQNNGV. CDR3 sequence reads: CASSFFQGAYNEQFF. The CDR3 DNA is TGTGCCAGCAGCTTCTTTCAGGGGGCCTACAATGAGCAGTTCTTC.

This rearrangement joins TRBV4-1 to TRBJ1-1; TRBD1 agrees at 8 bases. The germline V gene has CDR1 MGHRA and CDR2 YSYEKL. This CDR3 spans 15 amino acids. The V segment lost 3 bases and the J segment 2 bases; nucleotides outside the gene matches: 5. The CDR3 DNA sequence: TGCGCCAGCAGCCACGGACAGGGCTTTAACACTGAAGCTTTCTTT. Translating gives CASSHGQGFNTEAFF.

This clone was observed a handful of times. The chain recombines TRBV5-4 with TRBJ2-5; 9 nucleotides agree with TRBD1. The CDR3 spans 14 residues. Germline CDR1 reads SGHNT; CDR2 reads YYREEE (reference sequence). V shed 3 bases, J shed 3 bases, and the junction held 3 bases outside the gene matches. The CDR3 sequence is CASSSQGAEETQYF. CDR3 nucleotide sequence: TGTGCCAGCAGCTCACAGGGGGCAGAAGAGACCCAGTACTTC.

The chain combines TRBV6-5 with TRBJ2-1; 9 bases map to TRBD1. The trim removed 10 bases at V and 2 bases at J, leaving 3 bases unmatched. CDR3 length: 13 residues. CDR1 MNHEY and CDR2 SVGAGI come from the germline V gene. As DNA, the CDR3 is TGTGCCACTAACAGGGGGCCCTACAATGAGCAGTTCTTC. Its protein is CATNRGPYNEQFF.

In DNA form, the CDR3 reads TGTGCCAGCAGCGGGACTAGCGGGAGAAACGAGCAGTACTTC. It codes for CASSGTSGRNEQYF. The J gene is TRBJ2-7, the V gene TRBV5-5, with TRBD2 identical over 14 bases. Looked up from germline, CDR1 is SGHKS and CDR2 is YYEKEE (reference sequence). The CDR3 consists of 14 residues. Losses at the gene ends were 4 bases for V and 5 bases for J; bases not matched to a gene: 2.

The chain joins TRBV2 to TRBJ2-3; a weak D match, TRBD2 (5 bases). The CDR3 has 17 residues. V lost 1 base and J 2 bases, leaving 16 bases between the germline ends. The germline CDR1 and CDR2 sequences are SNHLY and FYNNEI. CDR3 protein: CASSEGTWETDTDTQYF. DNA for the CDR3: TGTGCCAGCAGTGAAGGGACTTGGGAAACGGACACAGATACGCAGTATTTT.

The chain is built from TRBV27 and TRBJ2-6; TRBD1 matches at 7 bases. V trimming: 4 bases; J trimming: 1 base; junction bases outside the gene matches: 10. The CDR3 sequence is 18 residues long. The germline gives CDR1 MNHEY, CDR2 SMNVEV (reference sequence). CDR3 in amino acids: CASSSIRPGGSGANVLTF. The CDR3 DNA reads TGTGCCAGCAGTTCAATCCGGCCAGGGGGTTCTGGGGCCAACGTCCTGACTTTC.

The genes are TRBV28 and TRBJ2-7; D is ambiguous. V lost 2 bases, J lost 2 bases, and 7 bases lay in between. CDR1 is MDHEN and CDR2 is SYDVKM in the germline V gene. The CDR3 contains 13 residues. The CDR3 bases are TGTGCCAGCAGTTTAAGTACTACCTACGAGCAGTACTTC. Translating gives CASSLSTTYEQYF.

This sequence joins TRBV5-1 and TRBJ2-1; perhaps TRBD1 as D (5 bases). Germline-derived CDR1 and CDR2 are SGHRS and YFSETQ. CDR3 length equals 14 residues. V was clipped by 6 bases and J by 5 bases, with 15 bases between them. The CDR3 DNA is TGCGCCAGCAAGCTTGTGACAGCAGACAATGAGCAGTTCTTC. Amino acid sequence: CASKLVTADNEQFF.

This clone appeared a single time. The V call is TRBV9, the J call TRBJ1-4, with 11 bases lining up with TRBD1. The CDR3 spans 16 residues. Trimming took 3 bases from V and 7 from J; bases not matched to a gene: 8. Germline lookup yields CDR1 SGDLS and CDR2 YYNGEE. Here the CDR3 reads CASSATGQGAFEKLFF. CDR3 in DNA: TGTGCCAGCAGCGCCACTGGACAGGGGGCTTTTGAAAAACTGTTTTTT.

J is TRBJ2-7 and V is TRBV15; 9 nucleotides agree with TRBD1. Germline values: CDR1 LNHNV, CDR2 YYDKDF (reference sequence). This CDR3 has 15 residues. Trimming cost V 1 base and J 6 bases; bases outside gene matches: 7. DNA for the CDR3: TGTGCCACCAGCAGAGTTGGACAGGGGTTAAGCGAGCAGTACTTC. Its translation is CATSRVGQGLSEQYF.

The V and J genes are TRBV7-2 and TRBJ2-2; no clear D. Trimming pared 5 bases from V and 1 base from J, leaving 8 bases between. CDR3 length equals 14 residues. The germline V gene encodes CDR1 SGHTA and CDR2 FQGNSA. The DNA of the CDR3 is TGTGCCAGCAGCCGCACTTGGAACACCGGGGAGCTGTTTTTT. As protein: CASSRTWNTGELFF.